The TCR beta chain described here comes from a study of T-cell memory formation after mild COVID-19. Study overall: TCR clusters were mostly donor specific.

Germline V lookup: CDR1 SGHRS, CDR2 YFSETQ. V lost 5 bases to trimming and J lost 7 bases, with 9 bases between them. CDR3 length: 11 residues. After 5'RACE with constant-segment primers, TCR alpha and TCR beta cDNA libraries carrying sample barcodes and UMIs were obtained. TCRdb re-called the 5' RACE reads with MiXCR, one entry per CDR3 protein. The sample includes approximately 430,000 distinct CDR3 sequences, more than 20% of them seen just once. The sequenced material came from PBMCs or a T cell subset sorted from them (not recorded which). The receptor was derived from an adult woman who had mild COVID-19 (a few samples of this study predate the infection). Cell type and time point are not known. V and J are TRBV5-1 and TRBJ1-2, with D unresolved. Here the CDR3 reads CASSGPLGYTF. CDR3 in DNA: TGCGCCAGCAGTGGTCCACTTGGCTACACCTTC.